This T cell receptor (beta chain) was observed in a study of blood T cell repertoires in COVID-19. This CDR3 is 14 amino acids long. Losses at the gene ends were 4 bases for V and 2 bases for J; bases not matched to a gene: 4. The V gene's germline CDR1 is MNHEY and CDR2 SVGAGI. In the original analysis: Reference gene primer amplification gave estimated nucleated cell counts. Produced via immunoSEQ multiplex PCR; TCRdb's table is partial and in-frame only. V, J and clone size are those of that table, while D and trimming were read from the DNA. The repertoire holds around 84,000 clones, with around 78% as singletons.

The V and J genes are TRBV6-5 and TRBJ2-7, with 8 bases fitting TRBD2. This clonotype originated in a man in his sixties with COVID-19, enrolled during active disease. Sample: peripheral blood. CDR3 DNA sequence: TGTGCCAGCAGTTTTGAGCGGGAGACCTACGAGCAGTACTTC. Translated, it gives CASSFERETYEQYF.